This T cell receptor beta chain stems from a study of cytomegalovirus exposure and HLA in healthy donors (TCRdb year 2017). About the study as a whole: According to an earlier analysis of 450 to 650 of the donors, some 180 million T cells yielded over 90 million unique TCR beta sequences and approximately 300 Gb of sequence data. HLA typing included class I and class II loci at four-digit resolution. On average, roughly 250,000 unique TCR beta nucleotide sequences were sequenced per donor among 398 genotyped donors of the cohort, with about 19% of those sequences being non-productive. An early release covering roughly 580 HLA-typed donors comprised about 300 gigabases of sequencing data and around 80 million unique TCR sequences. Besides the first cohort of about 730 subjects, a separate validation cohort made up of some 110 different subjects was used. The study aimed to test whether cataloging public T cell receptors could reveal signatures of past pathogen exposure. Because of strong linkage in the cohort, a handful of DR-DQ haplotypes were treated as single units for association and clustering. In a later genetic analysis, genome-wide SNP genotypes for about 55% of the roughly 700 donors were used, and that subset was treated as a discovery cohort. The T cell repertoires of roughly 660 subjects were profiled by immunosequencing and related to cytomegalovirus serostatus. An earlier analysis of around 580 of the donors used high-throughput TCR beta sequencing to judge whether each TCR beta V gene segment behaved as functional or pseudogenic. Of the roughly 410 genotyped donors, less than 85% were placed in the genetic ancestry cluster associated with self-reported Caucasian donors. Rather than drawing on any new phenotypic data, the later analysis identified candidate immune exposures from TCR beta sequences and the way those sequences occurred across donors. Typing coverage differed by locus: A, B, C, DRB1 and DQB1 were typed in roughly 620-640 donors, DQA1 in 522, DPA1 in around 600, and DPB1 in roughly 470. High-throughput TCR immunosequencing, statistical association of individual TCRs with disease status, and machine learning were combined to predict cytomegalovirus infection status. Donor age, sex, ethnicity and CMV serostatus were collected together with the repertoire data. All discovery cohort repertoires had been generated using a single sequencing platform. To study patterns of TCR occurrence, a later analysis re-analyzed previously published TCR beta repertoires from 650 to 750 donors and added high-resolution HLA genotyping.

The study at large found these results: In vitro tests confirmed that three of the cytomegalovirus-associated TCR beta chains recognize cytomegalovirus antigens. Immune exposure information for the cohort was limited to CMV serostatus. About 17 rarely observed V segments, including chromosome 9 orphons, were excluded from the earlier analysis of several hundred of the donors because counts were too low. A further reported finding was that TCR beta sequences accurately predicted the HLA-A and HLA-B alleles for most subjects in the first cohort. In a later genetic analysis, fewer N-insertions in productive TCRs were reported among donors in an Asian-associated ancestry cluster than the roughly 700-donor mean. A total of around 150 TCR beta chains were listed by the study as associated with cytomegalovirus. Only TCR beta chains were sequenced in this cohort, and the absence of alpha or paired-chain data limited detectable features. Some IMGT-functional V segments, including TRBV6-2 and TRBV6-3, could not be distinguished by the 87-base-pair reads and were therefore excluded. A later analysis associated 16,951 TCR beta sequences with specific HLA alleles at a false discovery rate of 0.05. Presence/absence analyses assumed roughly uniform sequencing depth across donors, an assumption that may not hold. According to a later analysis, most CMV-associated TCR beta chains appeared to be HLA-restricted, and the HLA associations seemed to be driven largely by CMV exposure. HLA typing was unavailable for some donors at each locus, so association tests used only the typed subset. In an earlier analysis of several hundred of the donors, most TCR beta V segments were observed in productive rearrangements about 87% or about 30% of the time, broadly matching IMGT annotations. A later analysis reported that several top co-occurrence clusters appeared linked to parvovirus B19, influenza, CMV and Epstein-Barr virus. In a later genetic analysis, a missense DCLRE1C variant was associated with V-gene and J-gene trimming of TCR beta chains, and the association was replicated in an independent cohort. A group of highly shared sequence variants was considered likely to be a technical artifact of the sequencing pipeline. Most TCR sequences were seen in very few donors, while some public TCRs were found in many individuals. The classifier was reported to diagnose cytomegalovirus status with high specificity and sensitivity in both the original and validation cohorts. A later analysis found that HLA-associated TCR beta chains were more clonally expanded and had lower generation probabilities than equally common non-associated chains. In a later analysis, the rate of TCR association differed among HLA loci, with DRB1 alleles having the most associated TCRs and HLA-C alleles having the fewest. The authors suggested that the approach could potentially be extended to other disease states and immunological phenotypes. When HLA alleles, especially DR and DQ, strongly co-occurred, attributing TCR associations to individual alleles was difficult. Correlated functional status among segregating V segments might reflect linkage disequilibrium, but an unknown experimental factor could not be ruled out.

Details on this clone: Its target antigen remains unknown. Base qualities are not provided; no much larger clone lies one nucleotide away.

The cohort consisted of 670 or so healthy bone marrow donors. All cohort members were sampled while nominally healthy, although unrecorded immune exposures were likely present. The donor was CMV seronegative and belonged to the group of over 300 seronegative cohort members. Each donor provided a peripheral blood sample, and peripheral blood mononuclear cells were used for TCR beta sequencing. Genomic DNA was extracted from the blood cell samples with the Qiagen DNeasy Blood Extraction Kit. The CDR3 holds 15 amino acids from the cysteine to the phenylalanine. Kept here is only the CDR3 DNA, which spans 45 bases and is read in frame from base 1. The germline V gene sets CDR1 to MRHNA and CDR2 to SNTAGT. Deletion took 2 bases off V and 3 bases off J, with a span of 13 bases between the germline ends. Library prep was done by the immunoSEQ multiplex PCR assay. For the multiplex PCR, a mixture combining 60 forward primers for TCR Vbeta segments and 13 reverse primers for TCR Jbeta segments was used. Amplification of the CDR3 region of rearranged TCR beta genes was performed with a multiplex PCR assay on genomic DNA. Amplified TCR beta libraries were sequenced as 87-base-pair reads on the Illumina HiSeq System. Turning to the authors' computational methods: Across the 500 to 750 repertoires, a later analysis counted tens of millions of unique TCR beta chains, roughly 11 million of which were shared by at least two donors. Raw reads were error-corrected and collapsed into unique sequences with a nearest-neighbor algorithm that merged closely related sequences to remove PCR and sequencing errors. CDR3 sequences were aligned to IMGT reference sequences to assign V, D and J gene segments. For a sequence to be retained, a match of at least six nucleotides to both a V gene segment and a J gene segment was required. Rearrangements were classified as productive when the CDR3 lacked stop codons and remained in frame with V and J, and all other rearrangements were classified as non-productive. Following IMGT convention, CDR3 was defined as the stretch from the second conserved V-encoded cysteine to the conserved J-encoded phenylalanine. The earlier analysis of some 540 of the donors excluded any sequence lacking an unambiguous match to a single V gene segment. An earlier analysis of about 600 of the donors called V segments functional above 56.7% productive rearrangements and segregating when the between-donor standard deviation exceeded 5%. A statistical classification framework was developed to diagnose cytomegalovirus status using the catalog of TCR beta chain sequences. In a later analysis, TCR nucleotide sequences were compared against IMGT/GENE-DB human TR gene sequences so that V and J genes could be assigned. In a later analysis, CDR3 sequences and most-parsimonious VDJ recombination scenarios were assigned using the TCRdist pipeline. In a later analysis, each TCR beta chain was defined by its CDR3 amino acid sequence together with its V-gene family, and reads lacking a unique V-gene family were excluded. In a later analysis, 450 to 600 highly shared, low-generation-probability nucleotide sequences were removed to address suspected cross-contamination and a sequencing artifact. A later analysis calculated a clonal expansion index for each public chain from normalized within-repertoire ranks of inferred template counts. In a later analysis, generation probabilities were computed using a VDJ recombination model fitted to out-of-frame rearrangements, and the results were checked against IGoR. In a later analysis, TCR-TCR, TCR-HLA and TCR-CMV co-occurrence was scored with hypergeometric tests, and a repertoire-size bias correction was applied to TCR pairs. In a later analysis, false discovery rates were estimated by permuting HLA or CMV assignments 20 times. In a later analysis, co-occurring TCRs were grouped using DBSCAN, and TCRdist sequence similarity was added for clustering within HLA-allele-positive subsets. Co-occurrence clustering excluded repertoires with fewer than 30,000 or more than 120,000 public chains, plus five with anomalous nucleotide sharing. The table comes from immuneACCESS by way of TCRdb, which keeps in-frame sequences with V and J called. Part of the clones is missing from these tables; in studies checked, under half for an unresolved V gene and the rest for unknown reasons. The V and J calls and clone size come from that table; D and trimming were worked out from the DNA. This sample is represented by under 150,000 clones; 9% to 10% of them were singletons. Jointly, the top ten make up less than 4% of the sample.

Input material: PBMCs. This TCR was sampled from a man aged 25-45 years in good health and CMV-seronegative. This receptor chain uses TRBV6-4 and TRBJ1-1; 5 matching bases give a weak D call of TRBD1. The CDR3 protein sequence reads: CASSDPSGMYTEAFF. The nucleotides read TGTGCCAGCAGTGACCCCTCAGGGATGTACACTGAAGCTTTCTTT.